This T cell receptor beta chain was found in a study of blood T cell repertoires in COVID-19. Overall study context: Both acute and convalescent COVID-19 samples were obtained from the United States, Italy and Spain. PBMCs, B-cell-depleted T cells, or T cells were the source of the cDNA or gDNA that made up the material.

Trimming cost V 6 bases and J 3 bases; bases outside gene matches: 5. Germline-derived CDR1 and CDR2 are MNHEY and SVGAGI. This CDR3 has 15 residues. In the authors' workflow: Reference gene primers were amplified, and this amplification served to estimate nucleated cell counts. Generated by immunoSEQ multiplex PCR, the TCRdb table keeps only in-frame clones and is missing some. The D gene and trimming were derived from the DNA, and the V and J assignments and clone size from that table. The table shows around 200,000 clones, with almost 90% occurring only once. The gene calls are TRBV6-5 and TRBJ2-1; 10 bases match TRBD1. This clonotype originated in a man in his late teens or twenties with active or convalescent COVID-19. The sequenced sample consisted of peripheral blood. The CDR3 DNA sequence: TGTGCCAGCAGATATGACAGGGGGCTCTACAATGAGCAGTTCTTC. Its protein is CASRYDRGLYNEQFF.